This TCR beta chain comes out of a study of blood T cell repertoires in COVID-19. In the original workflow: Nucleated cell counts were estimated from reference gene primer amplification. The assay was immunoSEQ multiplex PCR, and TCRdb's table has in-frame clones only and misses some. V and J calls and clone size are as listed in that table; D and trimming were resolved from the DNA. The sample holds around 86,000 clones, around 87% seen once. V shed 2 bases and J 3 bases; nucleotides not matched to a gene: 5. Germline lookup yields CDR1 SGHRS and CDR2 YFSETQ. This CDR3 has 15 amino acids. This receptor was taken from a woman at least 80 years old with acute or convalescent COVID-19. Sequences were obtained from peripheral blood. This sequence joins TRBV5-1 and TRBJ2-1; TRBD1 matches at 7 bases. In DNA form, the CDR3 reads TGCGCCAGCAGCTTACAGGGGCCTCTCTACAATGAGCAGTTCTTC. This codes for CASSLQGPLYNEQFF.